Listed here are 16 T cell receptor beta chains from one sample, sequenced in a study of control samples from healthy donors and cancer patients. Method: immunoSEQ multiplex PCR; TCRdb's copy keeps in-frame clones and lacks some. The table has 80,000 or so clones, 90% to 95% seen once. Sequencing was performed on blood. The receptors were gathered from a man in his fifties in good health.

V is TRBV19 and J is TRBJ1-1; D may be TRBD1 (5 bases). The length of the CDR3 is 13 residues. V lost 4 bases to trimming and J lost 4 bases, with 10 bases between them. CDR1 and CDR2 from the germline V gene are LNHDA and SQIVND (reference sequence). The CDR3 protein is CASSRGRSTEAFF. The DNA of the CDR3 is TGTGCCAGTAGTAGGGGCCGGAGCACTGAAGCTTTCTTT.

The genes are TRBV2 and TRBJ1-2; TRBD1 aligns across 7 bases. Germline-derived CDR1 and CDR2 are SNHLY and FYNNEI. V lost 5 bases to trimming and J lost 8 bases; unmatched junction nucleotides: 14. The CDR3 spans 15 residues. CDR3 DNA: TGTGCCAGCAGTAGACAGGGTGGTAGTTTGGAGGGCTACACCTTC. Translated: CASSRQGGSLEGYTF.

To note about this clone: The same CDR3 arises from other DNA sequences in this sample as well. The chain joins TRBV27 to TRBJ1-5; D is uncertain. This CDR3 has 15 amino acids. The V gene lost 2 bases and the J gene lost 0 bases, with 8 bases spanning the gap. Germline-derived CDR1 and CDR2 are MNHEY and SMNVEV (reference sequence). CDR3 in amino acids: CASSLGGYSNQPQHF. As DNA, the CDR3 is TGTGCCAGCAGTTTAGGAGGTTATAGCAATCAGCCCCAGCATTTT.

Comments on this clone: This sample also contains other DNA sequences that code for the same CDR3. The chain couples TRBV5-1 to TRBJ2-3, with D perhaps TRBD2 (6 bases). From germline, CDR1 is SGHRS and CDR2 YFSETQ. Trimming removed 5 bases from V and 4 bases from J, with 14 bases in between. The CDR3 covers 14 residues. CDR3 sequence (DNA): TGCGCCAGCAGTAAGGGTTGGGGGGCAGATACGCAGTATTTT. As protein: CASSKGWGADTQYF.

The rearrangement joins TRBV29-1 to TRBJ1-1; TRBD1 is a possible D gene (6 bases). Trimming shortened V by 4 bases and J by 1 base, and 13 bases separated the two germline ends. Germline loops: CDR1 SQVTM, CDR2 ANQGSEA. The CDR3 totals 14 residues. The CDR3 sequence: CSVARGRWNTEAFF. The CDR3 region has the DNA TGCAGCGTTGCCAGGGGAAGGTGGAACACTGAAGCTTTCTTT.

Points on this clone: At one end, the junction sequence differs from germline, possibly due to a read error. This CDR3 is CAWSTGTAKSEAFF. The CDR3 region has the DNA TGTGCCTGGTCAACTGGGACAGCCAAATCTGAGGCTTTCTTT. The chain links TRBV30 to TRBJ1-1, with TRBD1 identical over 7 bases. The CDR3 has 14 amino acids. The germline CDR1 and CDR2 sequences are GTSNPN and SVGIG (reference sequence).

The V call is TRBV27, the J call TRBJ1-5; no clear D gene. The V gene lost 4 bases and the J gene lost 0 bases, with 10 bases spanning the gap. The CDR3 runs 15 residues. Germline assignment: CDR1 MNHEY and CDR2 SMNVEV (reference sequence). This chain's CDR3 is CASSSLDGSNQPQHF. The CDR3 DNA reads as TGTGCCAGCAGTTCCCTGGACGGTAGCAATCAGCCCCAGCATTTT.

The V and J genes are TRBV5-1 and TRBJ1-6; D is unclear. The CDR3 length is 14 residues. Trimming shortened V by 4 bases and J by 5 bases, and 10 bases separated the two germline ends. Germline values: CDR1 SGHRS, CDR2 YFSETQ. In nucleotides, the CDR3 is TGCGCCAGCAGCCTTCAGCTGGATAATTCACCCCTCCACTTT. Encoded protein: CASSLQLDNSPLHF.

This clone was recorded only once. The rearrangement uses TRBV14 and TRBJ1-1; D uncertain. The CDR3 loop spans 12 amino acids. Germline-derived CDR1 and CDR2 are SGHDN and FVKESK. Trimming cost V 1 base and J 4 bases, with 4 bases left between them. The CDR3 nucleotides read TGTGCCAGCAGCCAAGGGGGCACTGAAGCTTTCTTT. It codes for CASSQGGTEAFF.

This clone was detected only once. DNA for the CDR3: TGTGCCAGCAGCTCACTCCGGACGGTGAGCTCTGGAAACACCATATATTTT. This encodes CASSSLRTVSSGNTIYF. The J gene is TRBJ1-3, the V gene TRBV3-1 (or the pseudogene TRBV3-2); no definite D call. The CDR3 has 17 residues. V was shortened by 5 bases and J by 0 bases, with 17 bases between the two germline ends. Germline assignment: CDR1 LGHDT and CDR2 YNNKEL (reference sequence).

This clone occurred a few times. V is TRBV7-2 and J is TRBJ1-2, with D unresolved. Germline V gene data show CDR1 as SGHTA and CDR2 as FQGNSA. Deletions cut 5 bases from V and 13 bases from J, with 23 bases between. CDR3 length equals 14 residues. CDR3 sequence reads: CASSLQWTAYRVTF. For the CDR3, the DNA is TGTGCCAGCAGCCTCCAATGGACTGCTTATCGGGTCACCTTC.

There are a few counts of this clone. This chain links TRBV25-1 with TRBJ1-2; no firm D call. V was shortened by 1 base and J by 6 bases, with 9 bases between the two germline ends. This CDR3 spans 13 amino acids. Per germline, CDR1 MGHDK and CDR2 SYGVNS. CDR3: CASSEWEANGYTF. The CDR3 DNA follows: TGTGCCAGCAGTGAATGGGAGGCTAATGGCTACACCTTC.

This clone was recorded a few times. V is TRBV6-5 and J is TRBJ1-2; D not certain. The V end lost 5 bases, the J end lost 1 base, and 2 bases lay between the germline ends. The germline V gene encodes CDR1 MNHEY and CDR2 SVGAGI. The CDR3 length is 11 residues. CDR3 coding DNA: TGTGCCAGCAGTCTTAACTATGGCTACACCTTC. Protein product: CASSLNYGYTF.

V gene TRBV6-6 combines with J gene TRBJ2-1; D may match TRBD1 or TRBD2 (5 bases each). Germline V gene lookup returns CDR1 MNHNY and CDR2 SVGAGI (reference sequence). V lost 5 bases, J lost 8 bases, and 16 bases lay in between. The CDR3 is made up of 14 amino acids. The CDR3 loop reads CASSKVGVIDEQFF. CDR3 DNA sequence: TGTGCCAGCAGTAAGGTGGGGGTTATCGATGAGCAGTTCTTC.

V gene TRBV29-1 combines with J gene TRBJ1-2; D is undetermined. The CDR3 covers 12 residues. Trimming removed 0 bases at V and 6 bases at J, with 8 bases between. CDR1 and CDR2 from the germline V gene are SQVTM and ANQGSEA. CDR3 DNA sequence: TGCAGCGTTGAAGATCTTACTGATGGCTACACCTTC. Protein sequence: CSVEDLTDGYTF.

The V call is TRBV30, the J call TRBJ1-2; D gene uncertain. Per germline, CDR1 GTSNPN and CDR2 SVGIG (reference sequence). V lost 3 bases, J lost 2 bases, and 13 bases lay in between. This CDR3 spans 14 amino acids. The CDR3 DNA sequence: TGTGCCTGGAGCGCAAGGTCTTTGAACTATGGCTACACCTTC. This encodes CAWSARSLNYGYTF. The full variable domain, in which reference TRBV30 and TRBJ1-2 provide the parts outside the CDR3, is SQTIHQWPATLVQPVGSPLSLECTVEGTSNPNLYWYRQAAGRGLQLLFYSVGIGQISSEVPQNLSASRPQDRQFILSSKKLLLSDSGFYLCAWSARSLNYGYTFGSGTRLTVV.